The 30 T cell receptor beta chains below come from one sample, sequenced in a study of lymphopenia after photon versus proton radiotherapy. Only in-frame clones appear in the TCRdb table, and some are missing; sequencing was by immunoSEQ multiplex PCR. Of 150,000 or so clones listed, approximately 86% were seen once; the top ten hold approximately 4.7%. Source: peripheral blood, taken from a patient treated with photon-based radiotherapy. The receptor source for this set is a man in his fifties with gastric cancer.

The rearrangement joins TRBV11-2 to TRBJ1-1; no clear D. V was pared by 1 base and J by 1 base, with 7 bases between. This CDR3 is built from 14 residues. Germline V lookup: CDR1 SGHAT, CDR2 FQNNGV. Written as DNA, the CDR3 is TGTGCCAGCAGCTTAGGTCGACAGAACACTGAAGCTTTCTTT. Protein: CASSLGRQNTEAFF.

This clone was seen a single time. V gene TRBV27 combines with J gene TRBJ1-5; D unresolved. In germline, CDR1 is MNHEY, CDR2 SMNVEV (reference sequence). Trimming removed 6 bases from V and 0 bases from J, with 18 bases in between. This CDR3 is built from 17 residues. The CDR3 DNA sequence: TGTGCCAGCAGCGCCCTGGACGGGGTTTATAGCAATCAGCCCCAGCATTTT. Translating gives CASSALDGVYSNQPQHF.

The V and J genes are TRBV7-6 and TRBJ2-3; TRBD2 might be the D (5 bases). V lost 3 bases to trimming and J lost 6 bases, with 10 bases between them. This CDR3 is 13 amino acids long. Germline CDR1 is SGHVS and CDR2 is FNYEAQ. The CDR3 DNA reads as TGTGCCAGCAGCTTTCTAGCTGGGGATACGCAGTATTTT. Protein product: CASSFLAGDTQYF.

V and J are TRBV5-6 and TRBJ1-1; D unresolved. The length of the CDR3 is 13 residues. V shed 0 bases and J shed 6 bases, with 9 bases lying between them. The V gene's germline CDR1 is SGHDT and CDR2 YYEEEE. The CDR3 loop is CASSLDRIAEAFF. DNA for the CDR3: TGTGCCAGCAGCTTGGATCGTATTGCTGAAGCTTTCTTT.

CDR3 DNA sequence: TGTGCCAGCAGCTTAGGGGGACAGGGAATCGAAAAACTGTTTTTT. Translation gives CASSLGGQGIEKLFF. J is TRBJ1-4 and V is TRBV7-9; TRBD1 matches at 9 bases. Looked up from germline, CDR1 is SEHNR and CDR2 is FQNEAQ (reference sequence). The V gene end was trimmed by 1 base and the J gene end by 8 bases; junction bases not matched to a gene: 5. CDR3 length equals 15 residues. Full variable domain (outside the CDR3, taken from reference TRBV7-9 and TRBJ1-4): DTGVSQNPRHKITKRGQNVTFRCDPISEHNRLYWYRQTLGQGPEFLTYFQNEAQLEKSRLLSDRFSAERPKGSFSTLEIQRTEQGDSAMYLCASSLGGQGIEKLFFGSGTQLSVL.

The chain couples TRBV4-2 to TRBJ2-2; D is undetermined. V was pared by 0 bases and J by 6 bases, with 8 bases between. The CDR3 covers 14 residues. Per germline, CDR1 LGHNA and CDR2 YNFKEQ. In DNA form, the CDR3 reads TGTGCCAGCAGCCAAGATCTTAGTCCCGGGGAGCTGTTTTTT. Translation gives CASSQDLSPGELFF.

The gene calls are TRBV7-9 and TRBJ1-1; 8 bases are a match to TRBD1. The CDR3 extends over 15 amino acids. Losses at the gene ends were 5 bases for V and 1 base for J; bases not matched to a gene: 6. The germline V gene has CDR1 SEHNR and CDR2 FQNEAQ (reference sequence). The CDR3 DNA reads TGTGCCAGCAGCGGACGACAGGGGAAGAACACTGAAGCTTTCTTT. As protein: CASSGRQGKNTEAFF.

The chain uses TRBV9 and TRBJ2-5, with a tentative D call TRBD1 (6 bases). V dropped 4 bases and J dropped 7 bases, with 17 bases sitting between them. The CDR3 is made up of 14 amino acids. Germline V gives CDR1 SGDLS, CDR2 YYNGEE. The CDR3 DNA reads as TGTGCCAGCAGCCTCCGACAGGACATTGGGACCCAGTACTTC. Its translation is CASSLRQDIGTQYF. The full variable domain, rest sourced from reference TRBV9 and TRBJ2-5, is DSGVTQTPKHLITATGQRVTLRCSPRSGDLSVYWYQQSLDQGLQFLIQYYNGEERAKGNILERFSAQQFPDLHSELNLSSLELGDSALYFCASSLRQDIGTQYFGPGTRLLVL.

The chain employs TRBV2 and TRBJ2-2; 9 bases line up with TRBD1. The CDR3 is 15 amino acids. In germline, CDR1 is SNHLY, CDR2 FYNNEI. J gave up 1 base and V 7 bases, and 4 bases lay outside the gene matches. DNA of the CDR3: TGTGCCAGCAAACCGGGACAGGGGAACACCGGGGAGCTGTTTTTT. This codes for CASKPGQGNTGELFF.

The chain recombines TRBV30 with TRBJ2-3; D is perhaps TRBD1 (6 bases). The V gene's germline CDR1 is GTSNPN and CDR2 SVGIG (reference sequence). Deletions cut 4 bases from V and 4 bases from J, with 12 bases between. The CDR3 covers 13 residues. Here the CDR3 reads CAWNRDVADTQYF. CDR3 DNA: TGTGCCTGGAACAGGGACGTGGCAGATACGCAGTATTTT.

The V and J genes are TRBV30 and TRBJ1-5; D is ambiguous. This CDR3 has 13 residues. Germline CDR1 is GTSNPN and CDR2 is SVGIG (reference sequence). V lost 1 base and J lost 10, with 14 bases in between. The CDR3 loop is CAWSESRGEPQHF. The CDR3 DNA follows: TGTGCCTGGAGTGAGAGCCGGGGAGAACCCCAGCATTTT.

V usage is TRBV9 and J usage is TRBJ2-7; D not resolved. The V gene lost 4 bases and the J gene lost 0 bases, with 11 bases spanning the gap. Germline V lookup: CDR1 SGDLS, CDR2 YYNGEE. The length of the CDR3 is 14 residues. The CDR3 region is CASSRGGTSYEQYF. CDR3 nucleotides: TGTGCCAGCAGCCGAGGTGGAACCTCCTACGAGCAGTACTTC.

In DNA form, the CDR3 reads TGTGCCAGCAGCTTGGGGGCTGGGGACTCCTACGAGCAGTACTTC. Amino acid sequence: CASSLGAGDSYEQYF. This chain uses TRBV5-6 with TRBJ2-7; D ambiguous. V dropped 0 bases and J dropped 0 bases, with 10 bases sitting between them. Germline values: CDR1 SGHDT, CDR2 YYEEEE. CDR3 length equals 15 residues.

J is TRBJ2-6 and V is TRBV9, with 8 bases identical to TRBD2. This CDR3 spans 17 amino acids. With V trimmed by 0 bases and J by 0 bases, 2 bases remained unmatched. Germline CDR1 and CDR2: SGDLS and YYNGEE. The CDR3 here is CASSVAGGPSGANVLTF. DNA for the CDR3: TGTGCCAGCAGCGTAGCGGGAGGGCCCTCTGGGGCCAACGTCCTGACTTTC.

The V and J genes are TRBV7-9 and TRBJ2-3; 9 bases fit TRBD1. Germline CDR1 reads SEHNR; CDR2 reads FQNEAQ (reference sequence). Germline trimming cut 5 bases from V and 0 bases from J; bases unmatched to any gene: 6. This CDR3 spans 16 amino acids. This CDR3 is CASSVYRGRSTDTQYF. In nucleotides, the CDR3 is TGTGCCAGCAGCGTGTACAGGGGGCGAAGCACAGATACGCAGTATTTT.

The rearrangement links TRBV4-1 to TRBJ2-5, with 10 bases aligning to TRBD2. Germline CDR1 and CDR2: MGHRA and YSYEKL. V was pared by 4 bases and J by 4 bases, with 0 bases of the junction left unmatched. The CDR3 length is 13 residues. CDR3 sequence (DNA): TGCGCCAGCAGCCGACTAGCGGGAGAGACCCAGTACTTC. The encoded protein is CASSRLAGETQYF.

The chain joins TRBV27 to TRBJ2-6; 14 bases map to TRBD2. The CDR3 totals 19 residues. From germline, CDR1 is MNHEY and CDR2 SMNVEV (reference sequence). Trimming removed 5 bases from V and 0 bases from J; junction bases left unmatched: 6. In nucleotides, the CDR3 is TGTGCCAGCAGTGTGACTAGCGGGAGGGCCCGCTCTGGGGCCAACGTCCTGACTTTC. Translating gives CASSVTSGRARSGANVLTF. Supplemented by reference TRBV27 and TRBJ2-6, the full variable domain reads EAQVTQNPRYLITVTGKKLTVTCSQNMNHEYMSWYRQDPGLGLRQIYYSMNVEVTDKGDVPEGYKVSRKEKRNFPLILESPSPNQTSLYFCASSVTSGRARSGANVLTFGAGSRLTVL.

The chain uses TRBV7-2 and TRBJ2-5; D is undetermined. CDR3 length: 13 amino acids. The V gene's germline CDR1 is SGHTA and CDR2 FQGNSA. The V end was cut by 6 bases, the J end by 7 bases, with 15 bases between. DNA for the CDR3: TGTGCCAGCAGGGCCGGGCCTCCGGGGACCCAGTACTTC. It specifies CASRAGPPGTQYF.

The chain uses TRBV5-1 and TRBJ2-3; TRBD2 matches at 11 bases. The CDR3 totals 14 residues. With V trimmed by 8 bases and J by 4 bases, 6 bases remained unmatched. Per germline, CDR1 SGHRS and CDR2 YFSETQ. CDR3 bases: TGCGCCAGTAAACTTAGCGGGAGGGCAGATACGCAGTATTTT. Its translation: CASKLSGRADTQYF.

V usage is TRBV27 and J usage is TRBJ2-6, with a weak D call TRBD2 (6 bases). V shed 0 bases and J shed 1 base, with 16 bases lying between them. Germline CDR1 and CDR2: MNHEY and SMNVEV (reference sequence). This CDR3 spans 19 amino acids. The DNA of the CDR3 is TGTGCCAGCAGTTTATCGGGACTCCTAAGGGCTTCTGGGGCCAACGTCCTGACTTTC. Amino acids: CASSLSGLLRASGANVLTF.

V and J are TRBV7-2 and TRBJ2-3; TRBD1 is a possible D gene (7 bases). This CDR3 comprises 15 residues. CDR1 SGHTA and CDR2 FQGNSA come from the germline V gene. V dropped 1 base and J dropped 6 bases, with 14 bases sitting between them. The CDR3: CASSLDGGQQDTQYF. In DNA form, the CDR3 reads TGTGCCAGCAGCTTAGACGGGGGACAGCAGGATACGCAGTATTTT.

The rearrangement joins TRBV18 to TRBJ2-5; 16 bases fit TRBD2. The germline V gene has CDR1 KGHSH and CDR2 LQKENI. V trimming: 3 bases; J trimming: 5 bases; junction bases outside the gene matches: 9. This CDR3 has 18 residues. CDR3 sequence: CASSPLGTSGRAMETQYF. The CDR3 DNA reads TGTGCCAGCTCACCCCTCGGGACTAGCGGGAGGGCCATGGAGACCCAGTACTTC.

The rearrangement joins TRBV28 to TRBJ2-7; D not resolved. The CDR3 consists of 12 residues. CDR1 is MDHEN, CDR2 SYDVKM, per germline. V dropped 8 bases and J dropped 7 bases, with 15 bases sitting between them. The CDR3 DNA is TGTGCCAGCTCGGTCGCACCTCGGGAGCAGTACTTC. Protein: CASSVAPREQYF.

The V gene is TRBV4-1, the J gene TRBJ1-2; 9 bases fit TRBD1. This CDR3 contains 14 residues. Germline loops: CDR1 MGHRA, CDR2 YSYEKL. J was trimmed by 6 bases and V by 3 bases; bases with no gene match: 5. The CDR3 protein is CASSHQTGGDGYTF. DNA of the CDR3: TGCGCCAGCAGCCATCAGACAGGGGGGGATGGCTACACCTTC.

J is TRBJ2-7 and V is TRBV5-1; 9 positions agree with TRBD1. The V and J ends lost 0 bases and 5 bases, in that order; junction bases with no gene match: 9. This CDR3 region has 16 residues. Looked up from germline, CDR1 is SGHRS and CDR2 is YFSETQ. In nucleotides, the CDR3 is TGCGCCAGCAGCTTGGAGGGGACAGGGTATCCGAACGAGCAGTACTTC. Amino acids: CASSLEGTGYPNEQYF.

This clone was seen a single time. The genes are TRBV11-2 and TRBJ2-1; D might be TRBD2 (5 bases). CDR1 and CDR2 from the germline V gene are SGHAT and FQNNGV. The CDR3 sequence is 15 residues long. Trimming shortened V by 1 base and J by 7 bases, and 14 bases separated the two germline ends. The CDR3, as DNA: TGTGCCAGCAGCTTAGTCATTGGGAGCCAGAATGAGCAGTTCTTC. It is translated as CASSLVIGSQNEQFF.

The chain combines TRBV18 with TRBJ2-7; 10 bases are shared with TRBD2. CDR1 KGHSH and CDR2 LQKENI come from the germline V gene. There are 15 residues in the CDR3. The trim removed 2 bases at V and 4 bases at J, leaving 5 bases unmatched. The CDR3 loop reads CASSPASGSGYEQYF. The CDR3 region has the DNA TGTGCCAGCTCACCAGCTAGCGGGAGCGGTTACGAGCAGTACTTC.

This clone was seen just once. CDR3: CASSGVRNTEAFF. DNA of the CDR3: TGTGCCAGCAGTGGAGTGAGGAACACTGAAGCTTTCTTT. This chain connects TRBV25-1 to TRBJ1-1, with D unclear. The germline V gene encodes CDR1 MGHDK and CDR2 SYGVNS. Trimming took 4 bases from V and 1 from J, leaving 7 bases between them. The CDR3 spans 13 residues.

The chain joins TRBV7-2 to TRBJ2-7; D is unresolved. With 5 bases removed from V and 2 bases from J, the gap between germline ends came to 10 bases. The CDR3 extends over 13 amino acids. Germline CDR1 reads SGHTA; CDR2 reads FQGNSA. CDR3 nucleotide sequence: TGTGCCAGCAGCAAAGGCGTTACCTACGAGCAGTACTTC. It is translated as CASSKGVTYEQYF.

The chain is built from TRBV7-2 and TRBJ1-1; D not resolved. The ends were cut back, 6 bases at V and 3 bases at J, with 14 bases in the middle. The CDR3 is 14 amino acids. CDR1 and CDR2 from the germline V gene are SGHTA and FQGNSA. The CDR3 nucleotides are TGTGCCAGCAGACATCCTCCGGGGTACACTGAAGCTTTCTTT. Translated: CASRHPPGYTEAFF.